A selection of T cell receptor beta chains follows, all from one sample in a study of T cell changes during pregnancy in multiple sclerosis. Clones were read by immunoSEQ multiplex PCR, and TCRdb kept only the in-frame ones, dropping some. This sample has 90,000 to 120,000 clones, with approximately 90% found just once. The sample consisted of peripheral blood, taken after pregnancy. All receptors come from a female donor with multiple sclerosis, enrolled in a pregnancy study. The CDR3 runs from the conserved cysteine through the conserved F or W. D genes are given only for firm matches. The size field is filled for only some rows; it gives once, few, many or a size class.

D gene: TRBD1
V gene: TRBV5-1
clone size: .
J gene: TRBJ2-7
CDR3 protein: CASSLEPPRLGGQAYEQYF

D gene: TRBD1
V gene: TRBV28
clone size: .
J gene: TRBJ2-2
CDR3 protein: CASNPDREITGELFF

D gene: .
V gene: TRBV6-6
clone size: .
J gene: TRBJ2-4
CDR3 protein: CASSYSTGVNIQYF

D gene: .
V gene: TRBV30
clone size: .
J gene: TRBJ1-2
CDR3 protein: CAWRGARGYTF

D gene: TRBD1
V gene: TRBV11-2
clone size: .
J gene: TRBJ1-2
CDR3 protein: CASSPGTGHGYTF

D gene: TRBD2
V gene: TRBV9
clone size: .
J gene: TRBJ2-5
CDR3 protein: CASSVSGGKQETQYF

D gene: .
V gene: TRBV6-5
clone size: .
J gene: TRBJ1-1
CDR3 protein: CASSQDRKAFF

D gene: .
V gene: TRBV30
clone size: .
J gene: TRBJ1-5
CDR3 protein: CAWSVSSGQPQHF

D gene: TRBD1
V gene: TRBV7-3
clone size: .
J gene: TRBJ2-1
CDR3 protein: CASSPGTGWRNEQFF

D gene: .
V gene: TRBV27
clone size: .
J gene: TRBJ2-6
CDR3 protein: CASSPWTLGTGANVLTF

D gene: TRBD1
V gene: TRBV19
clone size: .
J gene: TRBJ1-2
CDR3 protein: CASSIGTGSYHYGYTF

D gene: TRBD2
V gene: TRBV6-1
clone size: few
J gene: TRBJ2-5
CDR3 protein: CASSELAGGVETQYF

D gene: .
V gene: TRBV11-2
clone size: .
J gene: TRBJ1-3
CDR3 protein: CASSLISRAANRNTIYF

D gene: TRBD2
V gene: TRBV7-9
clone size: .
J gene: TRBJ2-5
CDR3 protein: CASSLATGGPETQYF

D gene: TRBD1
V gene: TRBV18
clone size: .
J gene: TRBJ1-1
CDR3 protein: CASSPLPRQGSEAFF

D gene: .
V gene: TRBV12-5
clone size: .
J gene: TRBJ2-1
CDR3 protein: CASTPIDNEQFF

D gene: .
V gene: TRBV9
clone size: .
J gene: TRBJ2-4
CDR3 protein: CASSADTGRDIQYF

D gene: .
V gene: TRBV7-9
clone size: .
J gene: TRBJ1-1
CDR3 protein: CASSLVGSGTEAFF

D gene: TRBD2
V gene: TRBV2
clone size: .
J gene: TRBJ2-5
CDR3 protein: CASSEGWGGETQYF

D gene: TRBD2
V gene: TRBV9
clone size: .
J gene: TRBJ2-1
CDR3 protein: CASSGPAGGSYNEQFF

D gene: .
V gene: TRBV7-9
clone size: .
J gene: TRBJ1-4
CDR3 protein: CASSLDLLGGKLFF

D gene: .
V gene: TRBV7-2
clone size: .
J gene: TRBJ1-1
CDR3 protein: CASSPSLLSRNTEAFF

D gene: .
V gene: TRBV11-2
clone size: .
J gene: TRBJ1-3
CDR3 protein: CASSLAASSGNTIYF

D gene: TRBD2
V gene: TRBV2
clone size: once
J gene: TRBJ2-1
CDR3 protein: CASNYISGGEQFF

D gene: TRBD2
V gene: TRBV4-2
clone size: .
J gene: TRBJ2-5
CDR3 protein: CASSQGGGQETQYF

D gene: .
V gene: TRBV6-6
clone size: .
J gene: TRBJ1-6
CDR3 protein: CASSSIVGLTNSPLHF

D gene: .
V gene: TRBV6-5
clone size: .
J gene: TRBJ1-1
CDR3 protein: CASSYYPDMNTEAFF

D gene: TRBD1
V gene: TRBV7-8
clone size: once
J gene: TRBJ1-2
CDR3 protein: CASSLGGRTGGPLRNGYTF

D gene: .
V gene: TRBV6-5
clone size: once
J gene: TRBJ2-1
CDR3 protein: CASRQSSNEQFF

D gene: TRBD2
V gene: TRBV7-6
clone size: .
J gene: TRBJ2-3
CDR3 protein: CASSLSGGNPDTQYF

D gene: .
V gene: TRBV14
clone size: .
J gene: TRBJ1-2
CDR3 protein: CASSPLTVFYGYTF

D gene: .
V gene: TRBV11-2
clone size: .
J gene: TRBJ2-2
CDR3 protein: CASSYGRAGELFF

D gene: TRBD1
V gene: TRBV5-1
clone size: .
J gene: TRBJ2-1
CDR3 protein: CASSTSGGSYNEQFF

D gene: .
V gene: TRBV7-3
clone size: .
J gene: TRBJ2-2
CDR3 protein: CASRGDTGELFF

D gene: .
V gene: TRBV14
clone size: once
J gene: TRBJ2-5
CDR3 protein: CASSPDTVVRAPGETQYF

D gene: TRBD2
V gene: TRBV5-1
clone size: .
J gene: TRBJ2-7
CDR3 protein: CASSLDAGESYEQYF

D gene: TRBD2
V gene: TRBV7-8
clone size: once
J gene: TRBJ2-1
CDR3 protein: CASSREGGGARNEQFF

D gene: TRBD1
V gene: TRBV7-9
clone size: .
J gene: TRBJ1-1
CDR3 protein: CASSLDRGNTEAFF

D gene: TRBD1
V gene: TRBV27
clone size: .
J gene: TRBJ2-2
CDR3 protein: CASKFGTGSTGELFF

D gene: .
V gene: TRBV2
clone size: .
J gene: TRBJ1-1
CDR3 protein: CASSRDRWGTEAFF

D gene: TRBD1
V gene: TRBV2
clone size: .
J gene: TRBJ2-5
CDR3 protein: CASKTGEETQYF

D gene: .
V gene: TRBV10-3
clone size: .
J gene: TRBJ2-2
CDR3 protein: CAISEFAEGTGELFF

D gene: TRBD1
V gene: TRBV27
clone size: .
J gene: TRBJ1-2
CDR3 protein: CASRLGTGSIYGYTF

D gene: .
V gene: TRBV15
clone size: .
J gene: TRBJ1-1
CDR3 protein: CATSTRQRTEAFF

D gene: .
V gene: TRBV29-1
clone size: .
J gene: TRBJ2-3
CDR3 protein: CSVEGQGGGDTQYF

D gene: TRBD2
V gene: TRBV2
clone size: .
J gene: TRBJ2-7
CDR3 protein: CASSEVSGGAGEQYF